The 7 T cell receptor beta chains below all came from one sample that was sequenced in a study of T cells of healthy individuals. MiXCR, applied by TCRdb to the 5' RACE reads, yields one record per CDR3 protein. The sample holds roughly 87,000 distinct CDR3 sequences, 17% seen once. Receptors originate from a human donor in good health.

This clonotype has more than one count but fewer than ten. The chain links TRBV6-1 to TRBJ2-3, with 9 bases identical to TRBD2. The length of the CDR3 is 13 residues. CDR1 and CDR2 from the germline V gene are MNHNS and SASEGT. With 10 bases clipped from V and 2 bases from J, the junction kept 4 bases outside the gene matches. This chain's CDR3 is CATLAGNTDTQYF. CDR3 bases: TGTGCCACCCTAGCGGGGAACACAGATACGCAGTATTTT.

Notes on this clonotype: Since a much larger clone is just one base distant, this may be a read error. The chain is built from TRBV5-1 and TRBJ2-7; TRBD2 might be the D (5 bases). CDR3 length: 11 amino acids. Germline V gives CDR1 SGHRS, CDR2 YFSETQ. The CDR3 DNA reads TGCGTCAGCGTCGGGGATTACGAGCAGTACTTC. Its translation: CVSVGDYEQYF.

The V and J genes are TRBV3-2 and TRBJ1-2; the table's TRBD1 call for D was not verified on the DNA. TRBV3-2 is annotated as a pseudogene. This CDR3 comprises 13 residues. The CDR3 coding sequence is TGTGCCAGCAGCCAAGGCAGGGAGCGTGGCTACACCTTC. Translating it yields CASSQGRERGYTF.

In this sample, this clonotype turned up a few times. The chain's CDR3 is CASSREDYRDTEAFF. The CDR3 DNA reads TGCGCCAGCAGCCGAGAGGATTACAGGGACACTGAAGCTTTCTTT. V and J are TRBV4-3 and TRBJ1-1; tentatively, D is TRBD1 (6 bases). The germline gives CDR1 LGHNA, CDR2 YSLEER. Between the trimmed V and J ends, which lost 4 bases and 3 bases, there was a span of 15 bases. The CDR3 spans 15 residues.

Of note for this clonotype: A much more abundant neighbour one base away suggests this may be a read error. The rearrangement links TRBV19 to TRBJ2-1; 7 positions agree with TRBD2. The CDR3 sequence is 14 residues long. In germline, CDR1 is LNHDA, CDR2 SQIVND (reference sequence). The J segment lost 12 bases and the V segment lost 1 base, leaving 9 bases of the junction unmatched. The CDR3 sequence: CASSIVGLGGMQFF. CDR3 DNA sequence: TGTGCCAGTAGTATAGTGGGCCTGGGGGGGATGCAGTTCTTC. Looking up the rest from reference TRBV19 and TRBJ2-1 gives the full variable domain: DGGITQSPKYLFRKEGQNVTLSCEQNLNHDAMYWYRQDPGQGLRLIYYSQIVNDFQKGDIAEGYSVSREKKESFPLTVTSAQKNPTAFYLCASSIVGLGGMQFFGPGTRLTVL.

To note about this clonotype: A junction boundary mismatches the germline segment, possibly from a read error. CDR3 amino acids: CASSFRARTHF. In DNA, the CDR3 is TGTGCCAGCAGTTTTCGGGCGAGAACTCATTTT. This chain joins TRBV6-5 and TRBJ1-1; D not certain. Per the germline V gene, CDR1 is MNHEY and CDR2 is SVGAGI. The CDR3 is made up of 11 amino acids.

Concerning this clonotype: This may come from a read error, since a much larger clone is one base off. V and J are TRBV6-2 or TRBV6-3 and TRBJ1-1; D possibly corresponds to TRBD1 (5 bases). The CDR3 runs 13 residues. The V end lost 3 bases, the J end lost 8 bases, and 13 bases lay between the germline ends. Germline V lookup: CDR1 MNHEY, CDR2 SVGEGT. CDR3 nucleotide sequence: TGTGCCAGCAGTTATAGTTGGCAGGGCGAAGCTTTCTTT. Protein product: CASSYSWQGEAFF.